This TCR beta chain emerged from a study of blood T cell repertoires in COVID-19. The overall study: The United States, Italy and Spain provided the acute and convalescent COVID-19 samples. T cells, B-cell-depleted T cells, or PBMCs provided the cDNA or gDNA that served as material.

As processed by the authors: Reference gene primer amplification in the assay estimated nucleated cell counts. The protocol was immunoSEQ multiplex PCR, while the TCRdb copy is restricted to in-frame clones and leaves out a portion. The DNA gave D and trimming, while V, J and clone size come from that table. The table shows 120,000 to 150,000 clones, with around 88% occurring only once. Trimming removed 0 bases at V and 2 bases at J, with 16 bases between. The CDR3 length is 17 residues. In germline, CDR1 is LGHDT, CDR2 YNNKEL (reference sequence). This chain joins TRBV3-1 (or the pseudogene TRBV3-2) and TRBJ1-2; D gene unclear. This TCR derives from a woman aged 55 to 70 with acute or convalescent COVID-19. Sequenced input: peripheral blood. CDR3 loop: CASSQETASWENYGYTF. Here the CDR3 DNA reads TGTGCCAGCAGCCAAGAGACTGCTAGCTGGGAAAACTATGGCTACACCTTC.